This TCR beta chain comes out of a study of shared clonotypes between healthy human individuals. As to this clone: Its antigen is currently unknown.

The CDR3 loop spans 15 amino acids. Between the trimmed V and J ends, which lost 0 bases and 5 bases, there was a span of 11 bases. In germline, CDR1 is MGHRA, CDR2 YSYEKL. Naive CD8 populations comprised CD45RO-negative cells positively selected for CCR7, excluding terminally differentiated effector memory CD45RA+ cells. Measured with immunoSEQ multiplex PCR; TCRdb has only the in-frame clones, and not every one. The table lists about 600,000 clones, 95% to 98% of them singletons, with approximately 0.3% in the top ten. Study-level results: The researchers took only blood, and tissue repertoires probably look different. Rarefaction showed sorted-subset sequencing was incomplete despite large depth.

The receptor was isolated from a man aged 25 to 40 in good health. The chain joins TRBV4-1 to TRBJ1-5; D may be TRBD1 (5 bases). The specimen was naive CD8+ T cells sorted from blood. Here the CDR3 reads CASSQDPGGDQPQHF. The CDR3 DNA reads as TGCGCCAGCAGCCAAGATCCTGGGGGGGATCAGCCCCAGCATTTT.